The sequence of this T cell receptor (beta chain) was determined in a study of blood T cells in healthy people across ages. Study-wide results and caveats: Bulk PBMC profiling left naive and antigen-experienced comparisons inconclusive.

The second PCR ran about 6 to 11 cycles with a sample-barcoded 5' primer and J-beta primers. The authors tagged each cDNA molecule using a template-switch adaptor with 12 random nucleotides. Using its own MiXCR run on the 5' RACE reads, TCRdb lists one record per CDR3 protein. The table shows hundreds of thousands of distinct CDR3 sequences, with around 45% occurring only once. The CDR3 contains 14 residues. Germline assignment: CDR1 DFQATT and CDR2 SNEGSKA (reference sequence). Between the trimmed V and J ends, which lost 4 bases and 7 bases, there was a span of 14 bases. This clonotype has only a few counts. Its antigen remains unknown.

The sample taken for sequencing was blood. The rearrangement links TRBV20-1 to TRBJ1-6; D might be TRBD1 (6 bases). The origin of this receptor is a man in his sixties in good health. In nucleotides, the CDR3 is TGCAGTGCTAAGCCCAAGGGGGTGAATTCACCCCTCCACTTT. This encodes CSAKPKGVNSPLHF.